The 15 T cell receptor beta chains given below trace back to one sample, sequenced in a study of blood T cell repertoires in COVID-19 (dated by TCRdb to 2019 to 2021). The library was produced with the immunoSEQ multiplex PCR assay. TCRdb took over this immuneACCESS table, retaining in-frame rearrangements with V and J assigned. Such tables are incomplete; in checked studies, under half of the missing clones stem from an unresolved V gene, and the remainder is unexplained. For this sample the table gives some 190,000 clones, of which roughly 87% were detected only once. Approximately 2.1% of the sample belongs to the ten largest clones. Material: PBMCs or T cells enriched from blood (not recorded which). These receptors were taken from a woman aged 40-49 years with acute COVID-19.

V gene TRBV2 combines with J gene TRBJ1-2; D gene unclear. Germline CDR1 is SNHLY and CDR2 is FYNNEI. The CDR3 is 14 amino acids. V was cut by 2 bases and J by 4 bases, with 11 bases left in between. CDR3 nucleotide sequence: TGTGCCAGCAGTGAATCGGGAGCCCTCTATGGCTACACCTTC. Its translation: CASSESGALYGYTF.

The rearrangement links TRBV5-1 to TRBJ2-5; TRBD2 aligns across 10 bases. The CDR3 has 17 amino acids. The V segment lost 3 bases and the J segment 5 bases; nucleotides outside the gene matches: 13. Germline V CDR1 and CDR2: SGHRS, YFSETQ. The CDR3 sequence: CASSWKKREGGWETQYF. The CDR3 DNA sequence: TGCGCCAGCAGCTGGAAAAAGCGGGAGGGCGGCTGGGAGACCCAGTACTTC.

This clone was observed a single time. The chain recombines TRBV6-1 with TRBJ2-7; 7 bases are shared with TRBD1. From germline, CDR1 is MNHNS and CDR2 SASEGT. This CDR3 comprises 14 residues. Trimming cost V 3 bases and J 3 bases; bases outside gene matches: 5. DNA for the CDR3: TGTGCCAGCAGTGACCGACAGGGACGCTACGAGCAGTACTTC. Protein sequence: CASSDRQGRYEQYF.

V usage is TRBV19 and J usage is TRBJ1-5; 8 bases fit TRBD1. CDR3 length: 16 amino acids. Losses at the gene ends were 7 bases for V and 0 bases for J; bases not matched to a gene: 8. In germline, CDR1 is LNHDA, CDR2 SQIVND (reference sequence). CDR3 coding DNA: TGTGCCAGTACTCCTGGGACAGGCTATAGCAATCAGCCCCAGCATTTT. This gives the protein CASTPGTGYSNQPQHF. The whole variable domain, remainder taken from reference TRBV19 and TRBJ1-5, is DGGITQSPKYLFRKEGQNVTLSCEQNLNHDAMYWYRQDPGQGLRLIYYSQIVNDFQKGDIAEGYSVSREKKESFPLTVTSAQKNPTAFYLCASTPGTGYSNQPQHFGDGTRLSIL.

The rearrangement uses TRBV5-1 and TRBJ1-4; 8 bases agree with TRBD1. Germline CDR1 SGHRS, CDR2 YFSETQ. The CDR3 has 14 residues. With 4 bases clipped from V and 11 bases from J, the junction kept 10 bases outside the gene matches. CDR3 region: CASSPGGAEVKLFF. The CDR3, as DNA: TGCGCCAGCAGCCCAGGGGGCGCCGAAGTGAAACTGTTTTTT.

CDR3: CASSFGGRAFF. Written as DNA, the CDR3 is TGTGCCAGCAGTTTCGGGGGACGAGCTTTCTTT. The V and J genes are TRBV28 and TRBJ1-1, with a possible D match to TRBD1 (5 bases). Germline values: CDR1 MDHEN, CDR2 SYDVKM. Between the trimmed V and J ends, which lost 3 bases and 10 bases, there was a span of 9 bases. The CDR3 length is 11 residues.

This chain joins TRBV7-8 and TRBJ1-1, with 9 bases lining up with TRBD1. This CDR3 contains 15 residues. Germline V gene lookup returns CDR1 SGHVS and CDR2 FQNEAQ. The J segment lost 1 base and the V segment lost 3 bases, leaving 3 bases of the junction unmatched. The CDR3 DNA reads as TGTGCCAGCAGCTTGATGGGACAGGGGAACACTGAAGCTTTCTTT. Translating gives CASSLMGQGNTEAFF.

V gene TRBV7-9 combines with J gene TRBJ2-2; D might be TRBD1 (5 bases). Germline V gene sequence: CDR1 SEHNR, CDR2 FQNEAQ (reference sequence). This CDR3 contains 14 residues. V was clipped by 1 base and J by 4 bases, with 7 bases between them. The CDR3 DNA sequence: TGTGCCAGCAGCTTAGGTCAGGGCACCGGGGAGCTGTTTTTT. Translated: CASSLGQGTGELFF.

This chain connects TRBV15 to TRBJ1-2; 8 bases match TRBD1. The CDR3 is made up of 15 amino acids. The junction had 8 bases not matched to a gene; V was cut back by 0 bases and J by 8 bases. Germline V gives CDR1 LNHNV, CDR2 YYDKDF (reference sequence). CDR3 amino acids: CATSRDRLTGGGYTF. CDR3 bases: TGTGCCACCAGCAGAGATCGTCTTACAGGGGGAGGCTACACCTTC.

The genes are TRBV2 and TRBJ2-7, with TRBD1 as a possible D gene (5 bases). This CDR3 comprises 12 residues. Trimming pared 6 bases from V and 3 bases from J, leaving 9 bases between. Germline V lookup: CDR1 SNHLY, CDR2 FYNNEI. CDR3 sequence: CASRAGYYEQYF. CDR3 in DNA: TGTGCCAGCAGGGCAGGGTACTACGAGCAGTACTTC.

The J gene is TRBJ1-5, the V gene TRBV19; maybe TRBD1 (5 bases). V lost 3 bases to trimming and J lost 5 bases, with 11 bases between them. Germline assignment: CDR1 LNHDA and CDR2 SQIVND (reference sequence). The CDR3 has 14 amino acids. The CDR3 sequence: CASSIRGGDQPQHF. DNA for the CDR3: TGTGCCAGTAGTATCCGGGGGGGGGATCAGCCCCAGCATTTT. Together with reference TRBV19 and TRBJ1-5, the CDR3 gives the full variable domain: DGGITQSPKYLFRKEGQNVTLSCEQNLNHDAMYWYRQDPGQGLRLIYYSQIVNDFQKGDIAEGYSVSREKKESFPLTVTSAQKNPTAFYLCASSIRGGDQPQHFGDGTRLSIL.

This clone was observed a few times. The chain employs TRBV28 and TRBJ1-5; 9 bases line up with TRBD1. V lost 7 bases and J lost 5; bases outside the gene matches: 12. The CDR3 runs 16 residues. Per the germline V gene, CDR1 is MDHEN and CDR2 is SYDVKM. In DNA, the CDR3 is TGTGCCAGCACCTCAAATTTACAGGGGGCTGATCAGCCCCAGCATTTT. This gives the protein CASTSNLQGADQPQHF.

The chain is built from TRBV25-1 and TRBJ1-1; D perhaps matches TRBD1 (6 bases). This CDR3 contains 13 residues. With 5 bases removed from V and 4 bases from J, the gap between germline ends came to 11 bases. Germline V CDR1 and CDR2: MGHDK, SYGVNS. This chain's CDR3 is CASSRTASTEAFF. The CDR3 DNA follows: TGTGCCAGCAGTCGGACAGCTTCCACTGAAGCTTTCTTT.

The chain is built from TRBV9 and TRBJ2-1; 7 nucleotides line up with TRBD2. Germline-derived CDR1 and CDR2 are SGDLS and YYNGEE. The J segment lost 5 bases and the V segment lost 0 bases, leaving 2 bases of the junction unmatched. CDR3 size: 14 residues. CDR3 amino acids: CASSVAGGNNEQFF. The CDR3 coding sequence is TGTGCCAGCAGCGTAGCGGGAGGTAACAATGAGCAGTTCTTC. Complete variable domain (other parts from reference TRBV9 and TRBJ2-1): DSGVTQTPKHLITATGQRVTLRCSPRSGDLSVYWYQQSLDQGLQFLIQYYNGEERAKGNILERFSAQQFPDLHSELNLSSLELGDSALYFCASSVAGGNNEQFFGPGTRLTVL.

The chain carries TRBV18 and TRBJ2-7, with 9 positions matching TRBD1. The CDR3 loop spans 14 amino acids. V lost 4 bases and J lost 4; bases outside the gene matches: 5. Looked up from germline, CDR1 is KGHSH and CDR2 is LQKENI. In DNA form, the CDR3 reads TGTGCCAGCTCACATGGACAGGGGTTATACGAGCAGTACTTC. It codes for CASSHGQGLYEQYF. Looking up the rest from reference TRBV18 and TRBJ2-7 gives the full variable domain: NAGVMQNPRHLVRRRGQEARLRCSPMKGHSHVYWYRQLPEEGLKFMVYLQKENIIDESGMPKERFSAEFPKEGPSILRIQQVVRGDSAAYFCASSHGQGLYEQYFGPGTRLTVT.